Below are 13 T cell receptor beta chains sequenced from a single sample in a study of shared clonotypes between healthy human individuals. Sequencing used immunoSEQ multiplex PCR; TCRdb keeps in-frame clones, though not all of them. The data show roughly 1,000,000 clones, 75% to 80% seen once. The sample consisted of memory CD4+ T cells from PBMCs. Described subset: CD45RA-negative fraction. These receptors originate from a man aged 18-30 years in good health. Some clones in this sample may be carry-over from other donors' samples.

The sample holds many counts of this clone. The V and J genes are TRBV6-5 and TRBJ2-1; 10 nucleotides align to TRBD2. CDR1 MNHEY and CDR2 SVGAGI come from the germline V gene. V trimming: 2 bases; J trimming: 10 bases; junction bases outside the gene matches: 8. The CDR3 has 15 residues. The CDR3, as DNA: TGTGCCAGCAGTTACGGTCTAGCGGGAGCCTGGGAGCAGTTCTTC. This gives the protein CASSYGLAGAWEQFF.

The chain uses TRBV19 and TRBJ2-5; D is tentatively TRBD1 or TRBD2 (5 bases each). The V gene lost 3 bases and the J gene lost 1 base, with 15 bases spanning the gap. The CDR3 has 16 residues. CDR1 and CDR2 (germline): LNHDA, SQIVND (reference sequence). The CDR3 DNA is TGTGCCAGTAGTATGTCAGGGATCGGGGCCCAAGAGACCCAGTACTTC. It yields the protein CASSMSGIGAQETQYF.

This rearrangement joins TRBV2 to TRBJ1-2; no clear D. CDR3 size: 15 residues. V lost 0 bases, J lost 8 bases, and 16 bases lay in between. From germline, CDR1 is SNHLY and CDR2 FYNNEI. The CDR3 sequence is CASSEARGHARGYTF. In DNA, the CDR3 is TGTGCCAGCAGTGAAGCTCGTGGCCACGCGCGGGGCTACACCTTC.

Notes on this clone: A far larger clone lies a single base away; this is likely a read error. This same CDR3 is encoded by further DNA sequences in the sample. The chain is built from TRBV9 and TRBJ2-7, with D possibly TRBD1 on 6 matching bases. V gave up 4 bases and J gave up 6 bases, with 11 bases separating them. This CDR3 contains 12 residues. The germline CDR1 and CDR2 sequences are SGDLS and YYNGEE. The CDR3 coding sequence is TGTGCCAGCAGCCCAGGGGACGGCGAGCAGTACTTC. Translating it yields CASSPGDGEQYF.

This rearrangement joins TRBV7-9 to TRBJ1-2; a possible D gene is TRBD1 (5 bases). The CDR3 extends over 14 amino acids. Germline V CDR1 and CDR2: SEHNR, FQNEAQ (reference sequence). Trimming stripped 1 base from V and 5 bases from J, with 11 bases between. The CDR3: CASSLDWGEYGYTF. DNA of the CDR3: TGTGCCAGCAGCTTAGATTGGGGGGAGTATGGCTACACCTTC.

This clone is a singleton in its sample. J is TRBJ1-2 and V is TRBV15, with a possible D match to TRBD1 (5 bases). Per germline, CDR1 LNHNV and CDR2 YYDKDF (reference sequence). V lost 0 bases and J lost 4, with 9 bases in between. This CDR3 is 14 amino acids long. The CDR3, as DNA: TGTGCCACCAGCAGAGAAGGGGACTTCTATGGCTACACCTTC. This codes for CATSREGDFYGYTF.

CDR3 in DNA: TGTGCCATCACCCAGGGCCCCAGGAGCACTGAAGCTTTCTTT. Translating gives CAITQGPRSTEAFF. This rearrangement joins TRBV10-3 to TRBJ1-1; the D gene is possibly TRBD1 (5 bases). The CDR3 runs to 14 residues. Germline V gene sequence: CDR1 ENHRY, CDR2 SYGVKD. V gave up 7 bases and J gave up 4 bases, with 16 bases separating them.

This clone appeared a few times. This sample includes further DNA sequences coding for the same CDR3. The chain has TRBV7-8 and TRBJ1-5; no reliable D call. The length of the CDR3 is 15 residues. Germline assignment: CDR1 SGHVS and CDR2 FQNEAQ. V lost 0 bases and J lost 0, with 6 bases in between. CDR3 loop: CASSLALGSNQPQHF. Written as DNA, the CDR3 is TGTGCCAGCAGCTTAGCGCTGGGTAGCAATCAGCCCCAGCATTTT.

The V gene is TRBV15, the J gene TRBJ2-6; D is uncertain. V was trimmed by 0 bases and J by 0 bases, leaving 15 bases between them. The germline CDR1 and CDR2 sequences are LNHNV and YYDKDF (reference sequence). This CDR3 region has 19 residues. The CDR3 loop is CATSREKGRASSGANVLTF. In DNA form, the CDR3 reads TGTGCCACCAGCAGAGAAAAGGGAAGAGCCAGCTCTGGGGCCAACGTCCTGACTTTC. The full variable domain, its missing parts supplied by reference TRBV15 and TRBJ2-6, is DAMVIQNPRYQVTQFGKPVTLSCSQTLNHNVMYWYQQKSSQAPKLLFHYYDKDFNNEADTPDNFQSRRPNTSFCFLDIRSPGLGDTAMYLCATSREKGRASSGANVLTFGAGSRLTVL.

J is TRBJ2-2 and V is TRBV5-4; possible D gene TRBD2, 5 bases. CDR1 and CDR2 from the germline V gene are SGHNT and YYREEE (reference sequence). Trimming took 2 bases from V and 9 from J, leaving 20 bases between them. This CDR3 region has 16 residues. The CDR3 DNA is TGTGCCAGCAGCTTTGTTGTACTAGGCACCCTCCGGGAGCTGTTTTTT. This encodes CASSFVVLGTLRELFF. The variable domain in full, with the rest retrieved from reference TRBV5-4 and TRBJ2-2, is ETGVTQSPTHLIKTRGQQVTLRCSSQSGHNTVSWYQQALGQGPQFIFQYYREEENGRGNFPPRFSGLQFPNYSSELNVNALELDDSALYLCASSFVVLGTLRELFFGEGSRLTVL.

The chain has TRBV2 and TRBJ2-2; tentative D call: TRBD1 (6 bases). The V and J ends lost 5 bases and 1 base respectively, with 14 bases between them. This CDR3 comprises 16 residues. Germline V CDR1 and CDR2: SNHLY, FYNNEI. In DNA form, the CDR3 reads TGTGCCAGCAGTCGACAGGAGATGGGGAACACCGGGGAGCTGTTTTTT. It translates to CASSRQEMGNTGELFF.

J is TRBJ2-2 and V is TRBV5-1; D unclear. Germline V gene lookup returns CDR1 SGHRS and CDR2 YFSETQ. The CDR3 contains 14 residues. The germline V and J ends were trimmed by 6 bases and 3 bases, with 12 bases remaining between them. This CDR3 reads CASKRASDTGELFF. In DNA, the CDR3 is TGCGCCAGCAAAAGGGCATCGGACACCGGGGAGCTGTTTTTT.

Note on this clone: At the DNA level, this CDR3 is encoded by other sequences in the same sample as well. V gene TRBV4-1 combines with J gene TRBJ2-5, with D tentatively TRBD1 (6 bases). Germline V gene sequence: CDR1 MGHRA, CDR2 YSYEKL. The CDR3 consists of 13 residues. V was cut by 1 base and J by 5 bases, with 8 bases left in between. As DNA, the CDR3 is TGCGCCAGCAGCCAAGCCAGGGGTGAGACCCAGTACTTC. It encodes CASSQARGETQYF.